The rows below give T cell receptor beta chains drawn from one sample of a study of shared clonotypes between healthy human individuals. Some clones are missing from TCRdb's copy, which holds only in-frame ones; the method was immunoSEQ multiplex PCR. The sample holds over 100,000 clones, approximately 70% seen once. The sample comprised memory CD8+ T cells sorted from blood. The receptors were gathered from a woman aged 30 to 39 in good health. Both conserved end residues are part of each CDR3. A D gene is named only where the DNA matches it firmly. Expanded clones are given a class, and other clones once, few, many or no size at all.

abundance	j_gene	d_gene	v_gene	CDR3nt	CDR3aa
NA	TRBJ2-6	TRBD2	TRBV13	TGTGCCAGCAGCTTAGGGGGGAGGGCCTCTGGGGCCAACGTCCTGACTTTC	CASSLGGRASGANVLTF
NA	TRBJ2-6	NA	TRBV6-4	TGTGCCAGCAGTGACTCGTGGGGGGCCAACGTCCTGACTTTC	CASSDSWGANVLTF
NA	TRBJ2-1	TRBD2	TRBV28	TGTGCCAGCAGTTACCTGATGGGCGGGAGGGAGGAGAAATCCTACAATGAGCAGTTCTTC	CASSYLMGGREEKSYNEQFF
NA	TRBJ2-1	TRBD1	TRBV27	TGTGCCAGCAGTTCCCATCGGACAGGGGACAGCTCCTACAATGAGCAGTTCTTC	CASSSHRTGDSSYNEQFF
NA	TRBJ2-1	TRBD2	TRBV28	TGTGCCAGCAGTTCAAGACTAGCAGCAACGAATGAGCAGTTCTTC	CASSSRLAATNEQFF
NA	TRBJ1-1	NA	TRBV2	TGTGCCAGCAGTGAAATAGGCAGGGCCGATGAAGCTTTCTTT	CASSEIGRADEAFF
NA	TRBJ2-3	NA	TRBV27	TGTGCCAGCAGCTCTGGTGCTAGCACAGATACGCAGTATTTT	CASSSGASTDTQYF
NA	TRBJ2-5	TRBD2	TRBV6-5	TGTGCCAGCAGCCACATAGCGGGAGTTCAGGAGACCCAGTACTTC	CASSHIAGVQETQYF
once	TRBJ2-1	NA	TRBV4-1	TGCGCCAGCAGCCAAGAATTCGGGCTAAACCCCCTTCAACCGTTCTTC	CASSQEFGLNPLQPFF
NA	TRBJ2-5	NA	TRBV7-9	TGTGCGAGCCGTCGGGGGACCCAAGAGACCCAGTACTTC	CASRRGTQETQYF
NA	TRBJ2-1	TRBD1	TRBV11-3	TGTGCCAGCAGCCCCAGGGGGAATCACAATGAGCAGTTCTTC	CASSPRGNHNEQFF
NA	TRBJ1-5	TRBD1	TRBV30	TGTGCCTGGGCGGACAGGGGTGAACAGCCCCAGCATTTT	CAWADRGEQPQHF
NA	TRBJ1-1	NA	TRBV7-2	TGTGCCAGCAGCCAGTACAGGGTGCGTTGGGCTGAAGCTTTCTTT	CASSQYRVRWAEAFF
NA	TRBJ2-7	NA	TRBV5-6	TGTGCCAGCAGCTTGCTGGGACGCGAGCAGTACTTC	CASSLLGREQYF
many	TRBJ2-7	NA	TRBV15	TGTGCCACCAGCAGAGATCCGACAGGTCCCTACGAGCAGTACTTC	CATSRDPTGPYEQYF
NA	TRBJ2-2	TRBD2	TRBV7-9	TGTGCCAGCAGCTCCCACCGGACTAGCGGGAGGGCGCACACCGGGGAGCTGTTTTTT	CASSSHRTSGRAHTGELFF
once	TRBJ1-1	TRBD1	TRBV6-1	TGTGCCAGCAGTCCCAGGGGGGGTAACACTGAAGCTTTCTTT	CASSPRGGNTEAFF
NA	TRBJ2-3	NA	TRBV4-1	TGCGCCAGCAGCCAAGATGGTGCCGAGGGGAGTTACACAGATACGCAGTATTTT	CASSQDGAEGSYTDTQYF
NA	TRBJ2-7	NA	TRBV7-9	TGTGCCAGCAGCTTGGACTCCGCCTACGAGCAGTACTTC	CASSLDSAYEQYF
NA	TRBJ2-7	NA	TRBV28	TGTGCCAGCAGTTTAGGGACCGGCTCCTACGAGCAGTACTTC	CASSLGTGSYEQYF
NA	TRBJ2-5	NA	TRBV7-2	TGTGCCAGCAGCCAAAAAGAGACCCAGTACTTC	CASSQKETQYF
NA	TRBJ1-1	NA	TRBV5-1	TGCGCCAGCAGCTTGGTCTGGGGTGGAGAAACTGAAGCTTTCTTT	CASSLVWGGETEAFF